These T cell receptor beta chains were read from a single sample in a study of OX40 agonist ivuxolimab in advanced cancers. Data came from immunoSEQ multiplex PCR; TCRdb stores just in-frame clones and leaves some out. This table holds about 17,000 clones, approximately 73% found once. Source: CD4+ or CD8+ T cells sorted from blood, taken in a trial of the OX40 agonist ivuxolimab. The receptors were sampled from an adult with an advanced solid tumor such as melanoma, head and neck, liver or kidney cancer. CDR3s include the opening cysteine and the closing phenylalanine or tryptophan. A D gene is named only where the DNA matches it firmly. Expanded clones are given a class, and other clones once, few, many or no size at all.

j_gene | len | abundance | v_gene | d_gene | CDR3aa | CDR3nt
TRBJ2-5 | 16 | . | TRBV10-2 | . | CASRRTAATDQETQYF | TGCGCCAGCCGTCGAACTGCCGCCACCGATCAAGAGACCCAGTACTTC
TRBJ1-2 | 14 | . | TRBV15 | . | CATSPVLGGYGYTF | TGTGCCACCAGCCCTGTACTGGGGGGCTATGGCTACACCTTC
TRBJ2-1 | 15 | . | TRBV19 | . | CASTDPRGTFHEQFF | TGTGCCAGTACCGACCCCAGGGGTACCTTTCATGAGCAGTTCTTC
TRBJ2-7 | 16 | . | TRBV5-4 | TRBD1 | CASSLPRGQGIHEQYF | TGTGCCAGCAGCCTGCCCCGGGGACAGGGGATCCACGAGCAGTACTTC
TRBJ2-2 | 14 | . | TRBV27 | . | CANPRGNNTGELFF | TGTGCCAACCCGAGGGGCAATAACACCGGGGAGCTGTTTTTT
TRBJ2-7 | 15 | few | TRBV4-2 | . | CASSQEDSFVYEQYF | TGTGCCAGCAGCCAAGAAGACAGTTTTGTCTACGAGCAGTACTTC
TRBJ2-1 | 14 | . | TRBV4-2 | TRBD2 | CASSRTSGTGEQFF | TGTGCCAGCAGTCGGACTAGCGGGACAGGTGAGCAGTTCTTC
TRBJ1-5 | 14 | . | TRBV6-5 | . | CASGSHPTNQPQHF | TGTGCCAGCGGTTCGCATCCCACCAATCAGCCCCAGCATTTT
TRBJ1-2 | 20 | . | TRBV5-1 | . | CASSLVKWIRDLGRGYGYTF | TGCGCCAGCAGCTTGGTTAAATGGATTAGGGACCTGGGCAGGGGCTATGGCTACACCTTC
TRBJ2-1 | 14 | . | TRBV5-4 | . | CASSPGDSYNEQFF | TGTGCCAGCAGCCCGGGGGACAGCTACAATGAGCAGTTCTTC
TRBJ2-7 | 15 | . | TRBV9 | TRBD2 | CASSELAGGPYEQYF | TGTGCCAGCAGCGAACTAGCGGGAGGGCCCTACGAGCAGTACTTC
TRBJ1-2 | 12 | . | TRBV7-9 | . | CASSLALYGYTF | TGTGCCAGCAGCTTAGCCCTCTATGGCTACACCTTC
TRBJ2-7 | 11 | . | TRBV5-1 | . | CASRVGAEQYF | TGCGCCAGCAGGGTAGGGGCCGAGCAGTACTTC
TRBJ2-5 | 12 | many | TRBV30 | . | CAWGDGGETQYF | TGTGCCTGGGGGGACGGAGGGGAGACCCAGTACTTC
TRBJ2-1 | 16 | . | TRBV4-2 | TRBD2 | CASSQDGTSGYNEQFF | TGTGCCAGCAGCCAAGATGGGACTAGCGGCTACAATGAGCAGTTCTTC
TRBJ2-7 | 14 | few | TRBV4-1 | . | CASSHWDTSYEQYF | TGCGCCAGCAGCCATTGGGACACATCCTACGAGCAGTACTTC
TRBJ2-5 | 15 | . | TRBV27 | TRBD1 | CASSFSTGGKKTQYF | TGTGCCAGCAGTTTTTCGACAGGGGGCAAGAAGACCCAGTACTTC
TRBJ2-4 | 16 | few | TRBV11-3 | . | CASSLVGGKAKNIQYF | TGTGCCAGCAGCTTAGTAGGGGGGAAAGCCAAAAACATTCAGTACTTC
TRBJ1-6 | 17 | . | TRBV7-3 | . | CASSLIRRRDVESPLHF | TGTGCCAGCAGCTTAATCCGCCGCAGGGATGTTGAATCACCCCTCCACTTT
TRBJ2-7 | 15 | . | TRBV19 | TRBD1 | CASSISGTASYEQYF | TGTGCCAGTAGTATTTCCGGGACAGCCTCCTACGAGCAGTACTTC
TRBJ1-2 | 18 | . | TRBV4-2 | . | CASSRKFPGTGNLYGYTF | TGTGCCAGCAGCCGAAAATTTCCCGGGACCGGAAATCTCTATGGCTACACCTTC
TRBJ2-7 | 15 | . | TRBV12-5 | . | CASGWGVPSSYEQYF | TGTGCTAGTGGTTGGGGCGTACCCAGCTCCTACGAGCAGTACTTC
TRBJ2-3 | 12 | few | TRBV4-1 | . | CASSQRTDTQYF | TGCGCCAGCAGCCAAAGGACAGATACGCAGTATTTT
TRBJ2-7 | 14 | . | TRBV10-3 | . | CASSYEGVYYEQYF | TGTGCCAGCAGTTACGAAGGAGTCTACTACGAGCAGTACTTC